The 11 T cell receptor beta chains listed next were all sequenced from one sample in a study of T cells in Graves' hyperthyroidism and ophthalmopathy. RNA transcripts yielded amplified TCR beta CDR3 regions. A set of HTBI primers served as the primers for a first-round RT-PCR of the TCR CDR3. MiXCR was run by TCRdb on the multiplex PCR reads, yielding one entry per CDR3 protein. Of approximately 250,000 distinct CDR3 sequences in the sample, more than 20% were seen once. What was sequenced was blood. Receptor source: a woman aged 40 to 49 with Graves' ophthalmopathy.

This clonotype has a count of ten or more. The chain links TRBV19 to TRBJ2-5; TRBD1 matches at 11 bases. CDR1 LNHDA and CDR2 SQIVND come from the germline V gene (reference sequence). The CDR3 spans 15 residues. Trimming removed 5 bases from V and 4 bases from J; junction bases left unmatched: 6. In DNA form, the CDR3 reads TGTGCCAGTAGTCGGGGACAGGGGGATGGAGAGACCCAGTACTTC. Translated: CASSRGQGDGETQYF.

This clonotype has at least ten counts. The rearrangement uses TRBV28 and TRBJ2-7, with 11 bases that match TRBD2. V lost 0 bases and J lost 0; bases outside the gene matches: 7. There are 18 residues in the CDR3. Per germline, CDR1 MDHEN and CDR2 SYDVKM. The CDR3 region has the DNA TGTGCCAGCAGTTTATGGACTAGCGGGAAAAGGGGCTCCTACGAGCAGTACTTC. Its protein product is CASSLWTSGKRGSYEQYF.

The chain joins TRBV28 to TRBJ1-2, with TRBD1 matching 7 bases. The CDR3 contains 14 residues. Per germline, CDR1 MDHEN and CDR2 SYDVKM. V lost 6 bases to trimming and J lost 0 bases; unmatched junction nucleotides: 4. The CDR3 sequence is CASRKTGTNYGYTF. CDR3 nucleotides: TGTGCCAGCAGGAAGACAGGGACTAACTATGGCTACACCTTC.

This clonotype has more than one count but fewer than ten. The rearrangement joins TRBV27 to TRBJ2-7, with 7 positions matching TRBD2. The CDR3 covers 14 residues. Per germline, CDR1 MNHEY and CDR2 SMNVEV (reference sequence). J lost 11 bases, V lost 5 bases, and 15 bases had no gene match. The DNA of the CDR3 is TGTGCCAGCAGTCGAGAGCTAGCGGTCCCGCGGGAGTACTTC. This codes for CASSRELAVPREYF.

The V gene is TRBV10-3, the J gene TRBJ1-5; no reliable D call. V was clipped by 0 bases and J by 1 base, with 7 bases between them. Germline CDR1 is ENHRY and CDR2 is SYGVKD. The CDR3 sequence is 15 residues long. CDR3 DNA: TGTGCCATCAGTGAGTCAGGGAGAAGCAATCAGCCCCAGCATTTT. Protein: CAISESGRSNQPQHF.

This clonotype was detected many times. This chain connects TRBV3-1 to TRBJ1-1; unclear D gene. Germline-derived CDR1 and CDR2 are LGHDT and YNNKEL (reference sequence). Between the trimmed V and J ends, which lost 1 base and 0 bases, there was a span of 12 bases. The length of the CDR3 is 16 residues. CDR3: CASSQAPELMNTEAFF. The CDR3 bases are TGTGCCAGCAGCCAAGCCCCAGAGCTCATGAACACTGAAGCTTTCTTT.

The rearrangement links TRBV20-1 to TRBJ1-2; D is possibly TRBD1 (6 bases). The CDR3 length is 16 residues. Germline CDR1 and CDR2: DFQATT and SNEGSKA (reference sequence). V was shortened by 6 bases and J by 2 bases, with 22 bases between the two germline ends. The DNA of the CDR3 is TGCAGTGCCGGGGGGCGGACGCAACTTCGCAACTATGGCTACACCTTC. Translating it yields CSAGGRTQLRNYGYTF.

This clonotype was picked up many times. This sequence joins TRBV19 and TRBJ2-7; 9 nucleotides match TRBD1. Trimming cost V 6 bases and J 2 bases; bases outside gene matches: 11. Germline V gives CDR1 LNHDA, CDR2 SQIVND (reference sequence). The CDR3 contains 16 residues. The CDR3 nucleotides are TGTGCCAGTAGCCCCTACGCCGGACAGGGGACCTACGAGCAGTACTTC. Translation gives CASSPYAGQGTYEQYF.

This clonotype was counted at least ten times. The chain is built from TRBV10-3 and TRBJ2-7; D gene ambiguous. The CDR3 loop spans 12 amino acids. Between the trimmed V and J ends, which lost 3 bases and 3 bases, there was a span of 6 bases. Germline V gene sequence: CDR1 ENHRY, CDR2 SYGVKD. As DNA, the CDR3 is TGTGCCATCAGTGACAGTAACTACGAGCAGTACTTC. This codes for CAISDSNYEQYF.

This clonotype occurred many times. The chain couples TRBV5-1 to TRBJ2-7; the match to TRBD2 covers 13 bases. Germline V CDR1 and CDR2: SGHRS, YFSETQ. V lost 4 bases, J lost 1 base, and 8 bases stayed unmatched. The CDR3 consists of 17 residues. The CDR3, as DNA: TGCGCCAGCAGCCGTAGGACTAGCGGGAGAGGGTCCTACGAGCAGTACTTC. It translates to CASSRRTSGRGSYEQYF.

This clonotype was seen repeatedly, ten times or more. The chain is built from TRBV28 and TRBJ2-5; 9 nucleotides align to TRBD1. In germline, CDR1 is MDHEN, CDR2 SYDVKM. The CDR3 is made up of 19 amino acids. Trimming took 3 bases from V and 2 from J; bases not matched to a gene: 16. The CDR3 nucleotides are TGTGCCAGCAGTTTCCCTTATGGGGGGGGACAGGGACTTCAAGAGACCCAGTACTTC. This encodes CASSFPYGGGQGLQETQYF.